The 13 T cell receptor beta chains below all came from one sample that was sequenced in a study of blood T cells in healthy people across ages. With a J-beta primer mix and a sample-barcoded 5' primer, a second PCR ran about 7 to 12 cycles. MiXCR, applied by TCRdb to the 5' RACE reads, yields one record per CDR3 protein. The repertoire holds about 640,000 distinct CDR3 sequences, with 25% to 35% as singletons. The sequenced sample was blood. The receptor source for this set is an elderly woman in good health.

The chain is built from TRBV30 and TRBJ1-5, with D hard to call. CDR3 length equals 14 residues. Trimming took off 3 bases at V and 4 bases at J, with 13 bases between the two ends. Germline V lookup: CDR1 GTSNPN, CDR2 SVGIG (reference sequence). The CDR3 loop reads CAWSPLVGNQPQHF. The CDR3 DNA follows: TGTGCCTGGAGCCCCTTAGTCGGGAATCAGCCCCAGCATTTT.

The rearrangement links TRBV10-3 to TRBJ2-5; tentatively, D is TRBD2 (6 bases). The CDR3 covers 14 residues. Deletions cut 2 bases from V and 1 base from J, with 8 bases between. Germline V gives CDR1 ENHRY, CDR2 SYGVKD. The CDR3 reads CAISEGEAQETQYF. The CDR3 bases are TGTGCCATCAGTGAGGGGGAGGCCCAAGAGACCCAGTACTTC.

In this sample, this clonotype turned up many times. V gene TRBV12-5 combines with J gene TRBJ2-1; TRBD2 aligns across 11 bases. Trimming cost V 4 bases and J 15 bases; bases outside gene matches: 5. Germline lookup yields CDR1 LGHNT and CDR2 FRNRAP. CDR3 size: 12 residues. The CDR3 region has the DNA TGTGCTAGTGGTTCCGGGACTAGCGGACCGTTCTTC. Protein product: CASGSGTSGPFF.

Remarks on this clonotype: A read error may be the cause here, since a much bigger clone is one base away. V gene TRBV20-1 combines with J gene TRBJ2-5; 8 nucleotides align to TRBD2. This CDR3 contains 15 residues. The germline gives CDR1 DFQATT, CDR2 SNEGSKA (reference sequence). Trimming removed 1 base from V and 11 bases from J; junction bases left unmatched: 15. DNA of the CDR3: TGCAGTGCTAGAGTGGGACTAGTAGTTCGCGATGAGCAGTACTTC. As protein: CSARVGLVVRDEQYF.

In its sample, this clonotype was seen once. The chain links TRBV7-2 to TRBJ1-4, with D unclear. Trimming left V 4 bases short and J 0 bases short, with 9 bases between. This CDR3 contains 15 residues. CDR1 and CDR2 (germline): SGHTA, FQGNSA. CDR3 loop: CASSSSIATNEKLFF. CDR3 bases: TGTGCCAGCAGCTCATCGATTGCAACTAATGAAAAACTGTTTTTT.

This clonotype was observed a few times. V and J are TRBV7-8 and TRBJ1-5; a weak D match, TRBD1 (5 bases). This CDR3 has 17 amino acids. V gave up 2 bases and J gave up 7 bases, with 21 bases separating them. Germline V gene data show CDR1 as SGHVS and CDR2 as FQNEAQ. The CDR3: CASSLYDQMQGRQPQHF. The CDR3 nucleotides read TGTGCCAGCAGCTTATATGATCAGATGCAGGGTCGACAGCCCCAGCATTTT.

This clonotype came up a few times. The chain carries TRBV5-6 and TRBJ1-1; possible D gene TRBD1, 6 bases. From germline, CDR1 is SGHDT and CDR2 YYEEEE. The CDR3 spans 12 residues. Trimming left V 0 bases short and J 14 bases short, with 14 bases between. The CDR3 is CASSLAPGARFF. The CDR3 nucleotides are TGTGCCAGCAGCTTGGCCCCGGGGGCGCGGTTCTTT.

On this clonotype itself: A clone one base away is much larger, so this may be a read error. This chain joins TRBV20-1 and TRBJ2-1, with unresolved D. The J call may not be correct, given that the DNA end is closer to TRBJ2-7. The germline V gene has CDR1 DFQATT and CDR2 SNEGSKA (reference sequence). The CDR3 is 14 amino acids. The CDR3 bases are TGCAGTGCTAGAGATCCCACTTCCTACAATGAGCAGTACTTC. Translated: CSARDPTSYNEQYF.

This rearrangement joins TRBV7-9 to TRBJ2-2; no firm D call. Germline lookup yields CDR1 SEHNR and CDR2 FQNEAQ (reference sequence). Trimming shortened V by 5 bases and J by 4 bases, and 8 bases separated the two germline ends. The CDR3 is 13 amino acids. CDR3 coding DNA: TGTGCCAGCAGCAAACAAGGCACCGGGGAGCTGTTTTTT. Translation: CASSKQGTGELFF. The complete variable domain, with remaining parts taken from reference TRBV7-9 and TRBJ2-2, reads DTGVSQNPRHKITKRGQNVTFRCDPISEHNRLYWYRQTLGQGPEFLTYFQNEAQLEKSRLLSDRFSAERPKGSFSTLEIQRTEQGDSAMYLCASSKQGTGELFFGEGSRLTVL.

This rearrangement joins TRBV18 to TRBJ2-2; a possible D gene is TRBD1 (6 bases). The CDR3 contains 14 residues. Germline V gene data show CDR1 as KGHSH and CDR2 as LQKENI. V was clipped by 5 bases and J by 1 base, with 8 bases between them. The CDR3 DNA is TGTGCCAGCTCATCGACAGGGAACACCGGGGAGCTGTTTTTT. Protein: CASSSTGNTGELFF. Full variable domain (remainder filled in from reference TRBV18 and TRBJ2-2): NAGVMQNPRHLVRRRGQEARLRCSPMKGHSHVYWYRQLPEEGLKFMVYLQKENIIDESGMPKERFSAEFPKEGPSILRIQQVVRGDSAAYFCASSSTGNTGELFFGEGSRLTVL.

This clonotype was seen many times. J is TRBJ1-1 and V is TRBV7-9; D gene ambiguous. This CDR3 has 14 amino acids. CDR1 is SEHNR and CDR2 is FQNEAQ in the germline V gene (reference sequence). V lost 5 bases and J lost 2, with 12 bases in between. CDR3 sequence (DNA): TGTGCCAGCAGCCCCCAACTGACAAACACTGAAGCTTTCTTT. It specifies CASSPQLTNTEAFF.

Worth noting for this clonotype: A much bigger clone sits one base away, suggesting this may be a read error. The CDR3: CVSSWGGGGYEQYF. In DNA form, the CDR3 reads TGTGTCAGCAGCTGGGGCGGAGGGGGCTACGAGCAGTACTTC. V gene TRBV7-2 combines with J gene TRBJ2-7; D may correspond to TRBD1 or TRBD2 (6 bases each). CDR3 length: 14 residues. The germline CDR1 and CDR2 sequences are SGHTA and FQGNSA.

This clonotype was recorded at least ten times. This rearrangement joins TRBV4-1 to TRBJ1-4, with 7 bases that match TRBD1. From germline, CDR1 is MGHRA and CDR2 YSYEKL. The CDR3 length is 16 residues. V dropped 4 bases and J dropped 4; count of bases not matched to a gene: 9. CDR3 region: CASSRARTGINEKLFF. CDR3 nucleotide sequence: TGCGCCAGCAGCCGGGCCAGGACAGGCATTAATGAAAAACTGTTTTTT.